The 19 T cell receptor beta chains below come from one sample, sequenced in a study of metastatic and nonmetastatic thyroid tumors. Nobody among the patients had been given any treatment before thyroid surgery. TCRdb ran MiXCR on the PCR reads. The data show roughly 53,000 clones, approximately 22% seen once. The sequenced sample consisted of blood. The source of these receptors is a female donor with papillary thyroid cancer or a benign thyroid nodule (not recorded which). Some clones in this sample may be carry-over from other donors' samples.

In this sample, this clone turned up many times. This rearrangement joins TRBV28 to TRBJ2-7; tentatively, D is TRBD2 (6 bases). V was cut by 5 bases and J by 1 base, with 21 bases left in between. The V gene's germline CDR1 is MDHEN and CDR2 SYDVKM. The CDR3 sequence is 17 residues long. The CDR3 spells CASSPTGLFGSSYEQYF. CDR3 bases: TGTGCCAGCAGTCCAACGGGACTCTTCGGGAGTTCCTACGAGCAGTACTTC.

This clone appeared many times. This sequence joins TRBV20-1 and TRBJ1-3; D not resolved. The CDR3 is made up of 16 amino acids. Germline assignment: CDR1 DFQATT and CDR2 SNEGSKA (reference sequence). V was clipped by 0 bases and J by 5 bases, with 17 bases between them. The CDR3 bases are TGCAGTGCTAGAGATGAGGTGGGGTTAGGGAGAAACACCATATATTTT. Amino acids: CSARDEVGLGRNTIYF.

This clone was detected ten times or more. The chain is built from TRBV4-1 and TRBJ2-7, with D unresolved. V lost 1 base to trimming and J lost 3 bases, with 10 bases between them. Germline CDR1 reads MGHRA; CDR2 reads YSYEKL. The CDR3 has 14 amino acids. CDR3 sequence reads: CASSQGVLSYEQYF. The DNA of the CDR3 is TGCGCCAGCAGCCAAGGGGTTTTGAGCTACGAGCAGTACTTC.

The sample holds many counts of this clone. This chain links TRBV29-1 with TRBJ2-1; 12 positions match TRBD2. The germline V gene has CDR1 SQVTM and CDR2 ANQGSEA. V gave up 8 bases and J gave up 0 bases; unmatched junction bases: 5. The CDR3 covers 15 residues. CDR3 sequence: CSLRTSGTSYNEQFF. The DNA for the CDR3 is TGCAGCTTACGGACTAGCGGGACCTCCTACAATGAGCAGTTCTTC.

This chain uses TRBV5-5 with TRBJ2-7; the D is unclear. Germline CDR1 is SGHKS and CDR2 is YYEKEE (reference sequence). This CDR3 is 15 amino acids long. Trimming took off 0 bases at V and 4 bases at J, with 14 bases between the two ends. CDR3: CASSLVSNQNYEQYF. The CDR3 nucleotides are TGTGCCAGCAGCTTGGTGAGCAACCAAAATTACGAGCAGTACTTC.

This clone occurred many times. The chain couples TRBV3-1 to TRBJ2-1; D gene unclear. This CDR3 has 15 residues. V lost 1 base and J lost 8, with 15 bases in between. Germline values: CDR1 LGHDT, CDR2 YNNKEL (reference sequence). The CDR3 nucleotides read TGTGCCAGCAGCCAAGTGTGGGAAGTAATCGATGAGCAGTTCTTC. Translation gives CASSQVWEVIDEQFF.

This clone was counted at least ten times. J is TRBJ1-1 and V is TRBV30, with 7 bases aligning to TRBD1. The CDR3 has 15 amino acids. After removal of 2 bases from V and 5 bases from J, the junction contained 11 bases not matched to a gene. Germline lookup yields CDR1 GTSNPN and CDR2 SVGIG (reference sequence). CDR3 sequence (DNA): TGTGCCTGGAGTAAACTCGACAGGGTTCGGACTGAAGCTTTCTTT. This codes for CAWSKLDRVRTEAFF.

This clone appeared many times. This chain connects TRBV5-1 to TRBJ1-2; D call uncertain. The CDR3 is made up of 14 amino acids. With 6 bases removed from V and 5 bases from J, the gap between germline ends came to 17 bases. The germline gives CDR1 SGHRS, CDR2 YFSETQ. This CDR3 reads CASTPERSLYGYTF. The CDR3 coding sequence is TGCGCCAGCACTCCCGAAAGGAGCCTATATGGCTACACCTTC.

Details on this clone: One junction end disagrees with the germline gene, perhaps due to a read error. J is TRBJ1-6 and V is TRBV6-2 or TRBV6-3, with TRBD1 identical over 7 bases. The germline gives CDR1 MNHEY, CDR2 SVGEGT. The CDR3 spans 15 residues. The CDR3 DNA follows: TGTGCCAGCAGTCCTACGACAGGGACAGATTCACCACTCCACTTT. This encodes CASSPTTGTDSPLHF.

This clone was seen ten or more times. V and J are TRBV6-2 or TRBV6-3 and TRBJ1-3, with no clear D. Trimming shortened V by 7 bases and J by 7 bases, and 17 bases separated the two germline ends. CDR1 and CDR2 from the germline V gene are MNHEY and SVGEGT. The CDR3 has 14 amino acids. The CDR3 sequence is CASTQQTMGNTIYF. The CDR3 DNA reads TGTGCCAGCACCCAACAAACTATGGGGAACACCATATATTTT.

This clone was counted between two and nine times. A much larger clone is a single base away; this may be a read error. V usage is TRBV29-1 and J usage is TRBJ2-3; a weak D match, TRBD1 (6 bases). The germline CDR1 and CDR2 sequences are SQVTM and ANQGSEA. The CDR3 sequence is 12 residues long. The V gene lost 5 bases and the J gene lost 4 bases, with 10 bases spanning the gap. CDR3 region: CSVCGGPDTQYF. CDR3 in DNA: TGCAGCGTTTGTGGGGGCCCAGATACGCAGTATTTT.

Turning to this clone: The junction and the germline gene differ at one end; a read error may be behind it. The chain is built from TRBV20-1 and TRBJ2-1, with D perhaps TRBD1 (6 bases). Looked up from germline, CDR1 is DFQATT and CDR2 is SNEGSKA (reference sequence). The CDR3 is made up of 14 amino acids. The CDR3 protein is CGAAMGARMDVQFF. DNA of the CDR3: TGCGGTGCTGCTATGGGGGCCAGGATGGATGTGCAGTTCTTC.

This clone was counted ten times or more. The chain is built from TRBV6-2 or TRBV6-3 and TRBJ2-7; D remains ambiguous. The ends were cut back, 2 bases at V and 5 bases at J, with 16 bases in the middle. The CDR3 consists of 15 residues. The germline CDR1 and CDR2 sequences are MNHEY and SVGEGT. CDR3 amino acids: CASSYPRGRAHEQYF. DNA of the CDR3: TGTGCCAGCAGTTACCCTAGAGGTCGGGCTCACGAGCAGTACTTC.

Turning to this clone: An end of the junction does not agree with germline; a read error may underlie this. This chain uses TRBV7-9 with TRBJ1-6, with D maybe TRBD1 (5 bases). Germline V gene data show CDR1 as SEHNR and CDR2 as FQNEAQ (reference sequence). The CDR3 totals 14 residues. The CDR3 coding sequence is TGTGCCAGCAGCCATACAGGCGAGGGTTCACCCCTCTACTTT. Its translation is CASSHTGEGSPLYF.

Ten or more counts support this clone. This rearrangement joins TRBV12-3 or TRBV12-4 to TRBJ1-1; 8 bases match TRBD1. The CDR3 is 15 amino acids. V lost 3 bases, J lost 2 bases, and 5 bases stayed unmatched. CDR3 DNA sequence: TGTGCCAGCAGTTTTGGGACAGGACTTAACACTGAAGCTTTCTTT. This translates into CASSFGTGLNTEAFF.

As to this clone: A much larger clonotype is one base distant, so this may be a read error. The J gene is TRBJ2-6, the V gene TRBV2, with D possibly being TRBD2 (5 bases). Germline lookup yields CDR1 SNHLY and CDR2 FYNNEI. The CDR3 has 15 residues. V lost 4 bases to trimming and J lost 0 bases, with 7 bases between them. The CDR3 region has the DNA TGTGCCAGCAGTGCTGAGGGCTCTGGGGCCAACGTCCTGACTTTC. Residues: CASSAEGSGANVLTF.

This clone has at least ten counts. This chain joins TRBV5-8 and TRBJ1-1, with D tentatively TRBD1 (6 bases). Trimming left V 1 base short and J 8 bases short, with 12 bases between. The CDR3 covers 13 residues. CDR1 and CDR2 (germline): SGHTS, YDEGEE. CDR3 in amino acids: CASSLNRGGEAFF. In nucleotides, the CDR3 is TGTGCCAGCAGCTTGAACAGAGGGGGGGAAGCTTTCTTT.

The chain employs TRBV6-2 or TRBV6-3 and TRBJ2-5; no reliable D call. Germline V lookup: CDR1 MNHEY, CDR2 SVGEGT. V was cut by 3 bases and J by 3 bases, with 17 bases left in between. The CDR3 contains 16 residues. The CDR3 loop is CASSYGSSAGEETQYF. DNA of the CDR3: TGTGCCAGCAGTTATGGGTCCTCAGCTGGTGAAGAGACCCAGTACTTC.

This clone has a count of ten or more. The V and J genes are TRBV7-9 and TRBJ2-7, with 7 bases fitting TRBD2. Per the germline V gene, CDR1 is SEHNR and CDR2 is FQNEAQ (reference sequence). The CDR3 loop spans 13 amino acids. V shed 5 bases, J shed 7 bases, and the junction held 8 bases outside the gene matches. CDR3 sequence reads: CASSRGGEGEQYF. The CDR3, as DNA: TGTGCCAGCAGCAGGGGAGGGGAGGGGGAGCAGTACTTC.